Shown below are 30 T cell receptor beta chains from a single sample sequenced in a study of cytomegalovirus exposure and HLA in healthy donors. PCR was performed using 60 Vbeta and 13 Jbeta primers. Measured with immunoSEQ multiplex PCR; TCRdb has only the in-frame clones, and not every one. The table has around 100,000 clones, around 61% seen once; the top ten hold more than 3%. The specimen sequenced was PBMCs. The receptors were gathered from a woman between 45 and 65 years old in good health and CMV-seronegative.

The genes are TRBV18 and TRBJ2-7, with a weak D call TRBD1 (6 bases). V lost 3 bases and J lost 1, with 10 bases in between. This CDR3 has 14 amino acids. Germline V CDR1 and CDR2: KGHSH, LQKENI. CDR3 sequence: CASSPSQGSYEQYF. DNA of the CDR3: TGTGCCAGCTCACCCTCACAGGGATCCTACGAGCAGTACTTC.

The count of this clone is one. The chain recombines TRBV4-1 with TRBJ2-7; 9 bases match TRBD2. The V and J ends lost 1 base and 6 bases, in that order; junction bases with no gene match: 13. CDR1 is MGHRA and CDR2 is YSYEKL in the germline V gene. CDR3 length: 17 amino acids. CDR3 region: CASSQVASGIWGLEQYF. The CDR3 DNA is TGCGCCAGCAGCCAAGTTGCTAGCGGGATATGGGGGCTCGAGCAGTACTTC.

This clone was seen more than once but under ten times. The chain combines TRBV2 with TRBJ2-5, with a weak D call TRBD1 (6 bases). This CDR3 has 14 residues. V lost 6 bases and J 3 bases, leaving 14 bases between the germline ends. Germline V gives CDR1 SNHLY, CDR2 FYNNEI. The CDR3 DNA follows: TGTGCCAGCAGGGGGGCAGTAGGGAAAGAGACCCAGTACTTC. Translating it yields CASRGAVGKETQYF. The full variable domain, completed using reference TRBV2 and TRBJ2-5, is EPEVTQTPSHQVTQMGQEVILRCVPISNHLYFYWYRQILGQKVEFLVSFYNNEISEKSEIFDDQFSVERPDGSNFTLKIRSTKLEDSAMYFCASRGAVGKETQYFGPGTRLLVL.

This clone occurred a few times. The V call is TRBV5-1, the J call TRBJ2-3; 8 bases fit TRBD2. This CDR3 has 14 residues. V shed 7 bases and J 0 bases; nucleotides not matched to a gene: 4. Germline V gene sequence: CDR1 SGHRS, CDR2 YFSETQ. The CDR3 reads CASSSGPSTDTQYF. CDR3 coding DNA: TGCGCCAGCTCTAGCGGGCCTAGCACAGATACGCAGTATTTT.

The CDR3 DNA follows: TGTGCCAGCAGCCAAGCCAGCGGGAACACCGGGGAGCTGTTTTTT. Amino acids: CASSQASGNTGELFF. This chain links TRBV14 with TRBJ2-2; a weak D match, TRBD2 (5 bases). Trimming left V 1 base short and J 1 base short, with 7 bases between. The CDR3 is made up of 15 amino acids. From germline, CDR1 is SGHDN and CDR2 FVKESK.

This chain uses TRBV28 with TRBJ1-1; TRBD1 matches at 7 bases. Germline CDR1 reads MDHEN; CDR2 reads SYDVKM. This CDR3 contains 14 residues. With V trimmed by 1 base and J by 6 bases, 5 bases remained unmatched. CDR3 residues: CASSLSDRVSEAFF. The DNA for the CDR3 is TGTGCCAGCAGTTTATCCGACAGGGTTTCTGAAGCTTTCTTT.

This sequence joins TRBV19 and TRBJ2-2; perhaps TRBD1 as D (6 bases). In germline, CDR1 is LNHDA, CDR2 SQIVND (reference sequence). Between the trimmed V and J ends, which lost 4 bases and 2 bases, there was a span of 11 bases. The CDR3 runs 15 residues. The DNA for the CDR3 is TGTGCCAGTAGTAGACAGGTCCTAAACACCGGGGAGCTGTTTTTT. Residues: CASSRQVLNTGELFF. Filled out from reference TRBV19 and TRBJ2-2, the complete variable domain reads DGGITQSPKYLFRKEGQNVTLSCEQNLNHDAMYWYRQDPGQGLRLIYYSQIVNDFQKGDIAEGYSVSREKKESFPLTVTSAQKNPTAFYLCASSRQVLNTGELFFGEGSRLTVL.

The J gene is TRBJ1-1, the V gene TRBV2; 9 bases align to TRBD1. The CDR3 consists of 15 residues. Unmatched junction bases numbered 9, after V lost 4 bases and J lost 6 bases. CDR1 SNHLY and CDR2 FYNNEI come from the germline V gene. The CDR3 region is CASSAEGQGLPEAFF. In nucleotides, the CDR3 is TGTGCCAGCAGTGCCGAGGGACAGGGTCTACCTGAAGCTTTCTTT.

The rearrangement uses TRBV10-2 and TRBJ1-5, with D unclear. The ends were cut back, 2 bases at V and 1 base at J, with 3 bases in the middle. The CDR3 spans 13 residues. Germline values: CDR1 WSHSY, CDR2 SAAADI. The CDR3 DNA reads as TGCGCCAGCAGTGAGCTGAGCAATCAGCCCCAGCATTTT. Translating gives CASSELSNQPQHF.

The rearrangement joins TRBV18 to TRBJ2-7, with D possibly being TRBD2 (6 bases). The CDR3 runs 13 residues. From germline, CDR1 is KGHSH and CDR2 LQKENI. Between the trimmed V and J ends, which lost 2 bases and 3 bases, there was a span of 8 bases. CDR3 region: CASSPGGFYEQYF. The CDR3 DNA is TGTGCCAGCTCACCAGGGGGGTTCTACGAGCAGTACTTC. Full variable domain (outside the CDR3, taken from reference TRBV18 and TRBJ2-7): NAGVMQNPRHLVRRRGQEARLRCSPMKGHSHVYWYRQLPEEGLKFMVYLQKENIIDESGMPKERFSAEFPKEGPSILRIQQVVRGDSAAYFCASSPGGFYEQYFGPGTRLTVT.

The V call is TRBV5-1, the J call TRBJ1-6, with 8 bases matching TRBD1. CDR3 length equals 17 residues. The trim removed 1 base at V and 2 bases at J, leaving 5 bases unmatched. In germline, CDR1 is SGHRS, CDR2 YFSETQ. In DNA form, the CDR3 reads TGCGCCAGCAGCTTGCTTGGACAGGGCCCCTATAATTCACCCCTCCACTTT. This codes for CASSLLGQGPYNSPLHF.

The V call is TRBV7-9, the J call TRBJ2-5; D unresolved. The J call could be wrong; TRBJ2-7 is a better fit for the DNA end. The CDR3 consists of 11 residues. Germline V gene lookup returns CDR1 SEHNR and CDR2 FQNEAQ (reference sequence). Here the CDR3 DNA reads TGTGCCAGCAGTTGGGGCTACGAGCAGTACTTC. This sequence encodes CASSWGYEQYF.

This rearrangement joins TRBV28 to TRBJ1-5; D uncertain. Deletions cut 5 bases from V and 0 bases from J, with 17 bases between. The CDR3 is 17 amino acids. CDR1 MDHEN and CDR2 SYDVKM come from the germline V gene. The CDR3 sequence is CASSAPGAAYSNQPQHF. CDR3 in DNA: TGTGCCAGCAGTGCTCCGGGAGCGGCTTATAGCAATCAGCCCCAGCATTTT.

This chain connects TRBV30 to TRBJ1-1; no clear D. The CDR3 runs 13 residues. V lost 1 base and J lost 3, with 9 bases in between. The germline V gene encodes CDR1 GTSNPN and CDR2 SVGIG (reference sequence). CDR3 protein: CAWSGTTYTEAFF. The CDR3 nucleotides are TGTGCCTGGAGTGGCACTACCTACACTGAAGCTTTCTTT.

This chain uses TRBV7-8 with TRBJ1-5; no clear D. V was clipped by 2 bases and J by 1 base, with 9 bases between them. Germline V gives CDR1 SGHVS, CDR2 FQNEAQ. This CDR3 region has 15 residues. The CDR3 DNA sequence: TGTGCCAGCAGCTTAACATTACAAAGCAATCAGCCCCAGCATTTT. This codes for CASSLTLQSNQPQHF.

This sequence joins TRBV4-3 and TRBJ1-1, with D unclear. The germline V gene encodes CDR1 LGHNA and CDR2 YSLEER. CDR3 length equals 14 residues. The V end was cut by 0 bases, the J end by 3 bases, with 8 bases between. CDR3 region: CASSQDPGYTEAFF. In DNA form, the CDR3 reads TGCGCCAGCAGCCAAGATCCGGGTTACACTGAAGCTTTCTTT.

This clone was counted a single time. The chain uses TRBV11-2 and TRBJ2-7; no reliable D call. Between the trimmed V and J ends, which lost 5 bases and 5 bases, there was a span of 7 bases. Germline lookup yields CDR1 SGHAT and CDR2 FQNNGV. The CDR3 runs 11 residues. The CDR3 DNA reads TGTGCCAGCAGCCTCCTTAACGAGCAGTACTTC. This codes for CASSLLNEQYF.

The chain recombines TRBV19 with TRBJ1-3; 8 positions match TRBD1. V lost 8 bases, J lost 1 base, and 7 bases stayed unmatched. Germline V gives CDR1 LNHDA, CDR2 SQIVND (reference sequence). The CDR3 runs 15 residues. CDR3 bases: TGTGCCAGTGGGACAGGTTCAATATCTGGAAACACCATATATTTT. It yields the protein CASGTGSISGNTIYF.

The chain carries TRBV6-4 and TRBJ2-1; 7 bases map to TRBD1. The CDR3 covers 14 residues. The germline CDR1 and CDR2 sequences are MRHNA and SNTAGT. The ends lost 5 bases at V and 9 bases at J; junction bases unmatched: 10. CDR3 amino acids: CASSTTGDPFEQFF. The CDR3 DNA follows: TGTGCCAGCAGTACAACAGGGGACCCTTTTGAGCAGTTCTTC.

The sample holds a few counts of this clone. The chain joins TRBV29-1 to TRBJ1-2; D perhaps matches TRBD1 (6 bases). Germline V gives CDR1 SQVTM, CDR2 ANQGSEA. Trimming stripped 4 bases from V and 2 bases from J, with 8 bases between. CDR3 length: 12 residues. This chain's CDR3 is CSVATGNYGYTF. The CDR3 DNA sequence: TGCAGCGTTGCAACAGGGAACTATGGCTACACCTTC. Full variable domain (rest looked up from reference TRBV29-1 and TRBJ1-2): SAVISQKPSRDICQRGTSLTIQCQVDSQVTMMFWYRQQPGQSLTLIATANQGSEATYESGFVIDKFPISRPNLTFSTLTVSNMSPEDSSIYLCSVATGNYGYTFGSGTRLTVV.

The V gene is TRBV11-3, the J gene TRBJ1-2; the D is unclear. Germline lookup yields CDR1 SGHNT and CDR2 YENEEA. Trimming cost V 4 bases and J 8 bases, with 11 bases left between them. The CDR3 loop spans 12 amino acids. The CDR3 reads CASSSNSGGYTF. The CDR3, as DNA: TGTGCCAGCAGCTCGAACAGTGGAGGCTACACCTTC.

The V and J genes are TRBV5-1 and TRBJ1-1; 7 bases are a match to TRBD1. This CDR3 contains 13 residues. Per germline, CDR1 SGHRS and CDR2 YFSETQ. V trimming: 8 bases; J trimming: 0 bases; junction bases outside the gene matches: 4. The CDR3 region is CASTQGMNTEAFF. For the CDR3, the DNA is TGCGCCAGTACACAGGGGATGAACACTGAAGCTTTCTTT. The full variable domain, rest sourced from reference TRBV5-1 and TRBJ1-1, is KAGVTQTPRYLIKTRGQQVTLSCSPISGHRSVSWYQQTPGQGLQFLFEYFSETQRNKGNFPGRFSGRQFSNSRSEMNVSTLELGDSALYLCASTQGMNTEAFFGQGTRLTVV.

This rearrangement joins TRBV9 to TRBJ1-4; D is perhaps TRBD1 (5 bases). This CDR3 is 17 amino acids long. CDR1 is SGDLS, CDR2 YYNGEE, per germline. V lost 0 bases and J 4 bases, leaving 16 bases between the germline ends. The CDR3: CASSVGLGQGDNEKLFF. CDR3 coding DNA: TGTGCCAGCAGCGTAGGCTTGGGGCAGGGTGATAATGAAAAACTGTTTTTT.

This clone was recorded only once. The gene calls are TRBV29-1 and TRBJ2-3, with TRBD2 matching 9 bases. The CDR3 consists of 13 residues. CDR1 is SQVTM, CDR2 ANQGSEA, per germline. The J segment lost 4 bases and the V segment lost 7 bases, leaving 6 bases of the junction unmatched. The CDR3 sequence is CSGLAGSADTQYF. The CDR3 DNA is TGCAGCGGGCTAGCGGGAAGCGCAGATACGCAGTATTTT.

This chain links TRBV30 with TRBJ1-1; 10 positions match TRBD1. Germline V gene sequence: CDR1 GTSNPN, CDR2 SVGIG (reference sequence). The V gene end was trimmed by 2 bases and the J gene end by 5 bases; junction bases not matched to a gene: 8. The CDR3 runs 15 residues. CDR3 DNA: TGTGCCTGGAGTCACCTGACAGGGGGCCGGACTGAAGCTTTCTTT. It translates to CAWSHLTGGRTEAFF.

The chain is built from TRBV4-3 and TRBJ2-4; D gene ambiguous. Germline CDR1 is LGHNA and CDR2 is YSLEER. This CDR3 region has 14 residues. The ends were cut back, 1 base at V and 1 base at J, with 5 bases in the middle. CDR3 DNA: TGCGCCAGCAGCCAAGGGGCGGCCAAAAACATTCAGTACTTC. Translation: CASSQGAAKNIQYF.

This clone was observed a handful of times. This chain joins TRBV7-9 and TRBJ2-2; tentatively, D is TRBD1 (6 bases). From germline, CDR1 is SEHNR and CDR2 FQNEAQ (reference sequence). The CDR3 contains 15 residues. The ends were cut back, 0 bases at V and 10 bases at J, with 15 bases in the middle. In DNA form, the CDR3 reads TGTGCCAGCAGCTTAGCGACAGGAGTCACCCTGGAGCTGTTTTTT. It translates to CASSLATGVTLELFF.

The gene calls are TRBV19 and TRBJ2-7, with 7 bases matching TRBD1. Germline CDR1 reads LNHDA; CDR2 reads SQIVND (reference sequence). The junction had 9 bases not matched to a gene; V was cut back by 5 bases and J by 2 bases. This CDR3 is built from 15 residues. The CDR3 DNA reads TGTGCCAGTAGTCCCCGGGACAGCGTCACCTACGAGCAGTACTTC. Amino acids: CASSPRDSVTYEQYF.

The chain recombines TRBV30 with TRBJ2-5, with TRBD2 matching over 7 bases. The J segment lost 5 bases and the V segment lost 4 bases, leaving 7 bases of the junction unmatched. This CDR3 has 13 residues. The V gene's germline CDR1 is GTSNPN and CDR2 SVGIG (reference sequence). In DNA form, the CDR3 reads TGTGCCTGGACTACGGGGAGGGCGGAGACCCAGTACTTC. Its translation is CAWTTGRAETQYF.

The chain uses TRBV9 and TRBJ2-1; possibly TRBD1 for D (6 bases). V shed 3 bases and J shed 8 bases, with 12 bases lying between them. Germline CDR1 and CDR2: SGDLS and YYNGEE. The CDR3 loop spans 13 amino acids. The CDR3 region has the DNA TGTGCCAGCAGCGCCCTCAGGGGAGATGAGCAGTTCTTC. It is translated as CASSALRGDEQFF. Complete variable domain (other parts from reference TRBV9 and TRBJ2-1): DSGVTQTPKHLITATGQRVTLRCSPRSGDLSVYWYQQSLDQGLQFLIQYYNGEERAKGNILERFSAQQFPDLHSELNLSSLELGDSALYFCASSALRGDEQFFGPGTRLTVL.